Listed below are T cell receptor beta chains from one sample, sequenced in a study of cytomegalovirus exposure and HLA in healthy donors. Libraries were prepared by immunoSEQ multiplex PCR; TCRdb keeps only in-frame clonotypes and omits some of them. This table holds some 150,000 clones, 50% to 75% found once. Sample: PBMCs. These receptors were obtained from a woman between 35 and 50 years old in good health and CMV-seronegative. CDR3s include the opening cysteine and the closing phenylalanine or tryptophan. Each record gives: D gene, V gene, J gene, CDR3 protein. A D gene is named only where the DNA matches it firmly.

D: TRBD2; V: TRBV7-9; J: TRBJ2-3; CDR3: CASSSASGGTDTQYF
D: .; V: TRBV5-1; J: TRBJ1-4; CDR3: CASSLMAGGATNEKLFF
D: .; V: TRBV30; J: TRBJ1-4; CDR3: CAWSMDRSNEKLFF
D: .; V: TRBV23-1; J: TRBJ2-2; CDR3: CARQAVGELFF
D: TRBD1; V: TRBV9; J: TRBJ1-2; CDR3: CASSANLQGAYYGYTF
D: TRBD2; V: TRBV2; J: TRBJ2-2; CDR3: CASSSGGWNTGELFF
D: .; V: TRBV4-3; J: TRBJ2-7; CDR3: CASSLEEGSYEQYF
D: .; V: TRBV28; J: TRBJ1-1; CDR3: CASSSPGHTNTEAFF
D: .; V: TRBV19; J: TRBJ2-2; CDR3: CASSNPNLGAGELFF
D: TRBD2; V: TRBV7-3; J: TRBJ2-5; CDR3: CASSPRAGGQETQYF
D: TRBD1; V: TRBV7-9; J: TRBJ1-1; CDR3: CASTPTSRGEAFF
D: TRBD2; V: TRBV9; J: TRBJ2-5; CDR3: CASSVVASGEQETQYF
D: .; V: TRBV29-1; J: TRBJ1-4; CDR3: CSAQGSPNEKLFF